A selection of T cell receptor beta chains follows, all from one sample in a study of cytomegalovirus exposure and HLA in healthy donors. The method was immunoSEQ multiplex PCR; TCRdb's version includes in-frame clones alone and lacks a portion of them. This table has approximately 250,000 clones, about 85% appearing once. The source material was PBMCs. The receptor set was obtained from a girl aged 2 to 9 in good health and CMV-seronegative. The conserved cysteine and the conserved F or W are not part of the CDR3 here. Fields, in order: CDR3 protein, clone size, V gene. Some rows have no size entry. The others give once, few or many, or a class for an expanded clone.

cdr3_aa: ASSRGEGGYT
clone_size: -
v_call: TRBV19

cdr3_aa: ASSIRTLGGNQPQH
clone_size: -
v_call: TRBV19

cdr3_aa: ASSFSTGQGTNYGYT
clone_size: once
v_call: TRBV11-3

cdr3_aa: ASSPWDSGVAKNIQY
clone_size: -
v_call: TRBV7-2

cdr3_aa: ASSSRLAENYNEQF
clone_size: -
v_call: TRBV28

cdr3_aa: ASSGIGTAYQPQH
clone_size: -
v_call: TRBV2

cdr3_aa: ASTQQGHNSPLH
clone_size: once
v_call: TRBV6-1

cdr3_aa: ASSLAGGLGETQY
clone_size: -
v_call: TRBV5-4

cdr3_aa: ASRPTPTGPYGYT
clone_size: -
v_call: TRBV27

cdr3_aa: ASRTGIYGYT
clone_size: -
v_call: TRBV6-6

cdr3_aa: ASSPGGRDEQY
clone_size: -
v_call: TRBV5-1

cdr3_aa: ASSGPNRAAGNTEAF
clone_size: -
v_call: TRBV6-1

cdr3_aa: ASSLAGTGRSNYGYT
clone_size: -
v_call: TRBV7-9

cdr3_aa: ASSPNWGQGPGELF
clone_size: -
v_call: TRBV4-1

cdr3_aa: ASRSTSGKTYEQY
clone_size: -
v_call: TRBV6-5

cdr3_aa: ASRASSTGELF
clone_size: -
v_call: TRBV10-1

cdr3_aa: ASSPALAGGVREQF
clone_size: -
v_call: TRBV18

cdr3_aa: ASSSKAGGPGEQY
clone_size: -
v_call: TRBV5-4

cdr3_aa: ASSMGLAGPETQY
clone_size: once
v_call: TRBV18

cdr3_aa: ASSLPPLAGGQDTQY
clone_size: few
v_call: TRBV12-1

cdr3_aa: ASSLAGTSTDTQY
clone_size: -
v_call: TRBV5-4

cdr3_aa: ASTLDWENTGELF
clone_size: -
v_call: TRBV19

cdr3_aa: ASSWVPRGGTYNEQF
clone_size: -
v_call: TRBV7-8

cdr3_aa: ASSSVRGEFYGYT
clone_size: -
v_call: TRBV11-2

cdr3_aa: ASSSQGMGPTEAF
clone_size: few
v_call: TRBV5-1

cdr3_aa: AISAGGTEAF
clone_size: -
v_call: TRBV10-3

cdr3_aa: ARQGKSGELF
clone_size: few
v_call: TRBV6-5

cdr3_aa: ASSPGQGGRKNIQY
clone_size: -
v_call: TRBV9

cdr3_aa: ASSHTGGGQPQH
clone_size: -
v_call: TRBV14

cdr3_aa: ASSFSTGVNYGYT
clone_size: -
v_call: TRBV7-4

cdr3_aa: TSSRLARDTQY
clone_size: once
v_call: TRBV1

cdr3_aa: ASSFGSSGNTIY
clone_size: -
v_call: TRBV5-1

cdr3_aa: ASSPQGTDDFEKLF
clone_size: once
v_call: TRBV18

cdr3_aa: ASSAGTGGEAF
clone_size: -
v_call: TRBV18

cdr3_aa: ASRRTSMDEQF
clone_size: once
v_call: TRBV2

cdr3_aa: ASKQEGILYGYT
clone_size: -
v_call: TRBV7-8

cdr3_aa: ATGVGWGPATNEKLF
clone_size: -
v_call: TRBV15

cdr3_aa: ASSLRGERQPQH
clone_size: -
v_call: TRBV11-2

cdr3_aa: ASSLVTGYTDTQY
clone_size: few
v_call: TRBV5-1

cdr3_aa: ASSLAGLVNEQF
clone_size: -
v_call: TRBV5-1

cdr3_aa: ASSLSGGEQY
clone_size: -
v_call: TRBV5-1

cdr3_aa: ASSGGLAGGYNEQF
clone_size: -
v_call: TRBV5-1

cdr3_aa: ASSPLGRNEQF
clone_size: -
v_call: TRBV7-3

cdr3_aa: ASSLGLARVNEQF
clone_size: -
v_call: TRBV5-6

cdr3_aa: ASSETSLTRSYNEQF
clone_size: -
v_call: TRBV2

cdr3_aa: ASSFLGGAADTQY
clone_size: -
v_call: TRBV11-2

cdr3_aa: ASSPLGHPTKQY
clone_size: -
v_call: TRBV18

cdr3_aa: ASSFVRGGSYEQY
clone_size: -
v_call: TRBV27

cdr3_aa: ASSWGHRGNAEAF
clone_size: -
v_call: TRBV27

cdr3_aa: ASSPSGPYNEQF
clone_size: -
v_call: TRBV27

cdr3_aa: ASSQEAGGPYEQY
clone_size: -
v_call: TRBV4-1

cdr3_aa: ASSLGPSGQPQH
clone_size: -
v_call: TRBV5-1

cdr3_aa: AAGTGGFYGYT
clone_size: -
v_call: TRBV19

cdr3_aa: ASSLGGEETQY
clone_size: -
v_call: TRBV5-1

cdr3_aa: ASSSQKTGSEQY
clone_size: -
v_call: TRBV11-1

cdr3_aa: ASSFGGGSYNEQF
clone_size: -
v_call: TRBV5-6

cdr3_aa: SVALGTGSNQPQH
clone_size: -
v_call: TRBV29-1

cdr3_aa: ASSEVGAEDQPQH
clone_size: -
v_call: TRBV6-1

cdr3_aa: ASSWTSSYEQY
clone_size: -
v_call: TRBV11-2

cdr3_aa: AIEQGGGQPQH
clone_size: -
v_call: TRBV2